This TCR beta chain was sequenced in a study of blood T cell repertoires in COVID-19. Turning to the study itself: COVID-19 samples from acute and convalescent phases originated in the United States, Italy and Spain. T cells, B-cell-depleted T cells, or PBMCs provided the cDNA or gDNA that served as material.

In the study's own analysis: The assay estimated nucleated cells by amplifying reference gene primers. Some clones are missing from TCRdb's copy, which holds only in-frame ones; the method was immunoSEQ multiplex PCR. That table furnishes V, J and clone size, whereas the DNA furnished D and trimming. The sample lists about 14,000 clones; 90% were seen once. Trimming stripped 6 bases from V and 15 bases from J, with 21 bases between. The CDR3 totals 13 residues. Germline-derived CDR1 and CDR2 are SGHAT and FQNNGV. The rearrangement uses TRBV11-2 and TRBJ2-1, with D hard to call. Sequencing was performed on peripheral blood. The clonotype originates from a human donor in a cohort sampled during active COVID-19. The CDR3 sequence: CASRTQAVSQLFF. CDR3 in DNA: TGTGCCAGCAGAACTCAGGCCGTATCTCAATTGTTCTTC. The full variable domain, rest sourced from reference TRBV11-2 and TRBJ2-1, is EAGVAQSPRYKIIEKRQSVAFWCNPISGHATLYWYQQILGQGPKLLIQFQNNGVVDDSQLPKDRFSAERLKGVDSTLKIQPAKLEDSAVYLCASRTQAVSQLFFGPGTRLTVL.